The clone carrying this T cell receptor (beta chain) was detected only a few times. PCR was performed a second time for roughly 7 to 11 cycles using a sample-barcoded 5' primer and a J-beta primer mix. Tags on each cDNA molecule came from a template-switch adaptor with 12 random nucleotides. MiXCR, applied by TCRdb to the 5' RACE reads, yields one record per CDR3 protein. Among 500,000 to 650,000 distinct CDR3 sequences listed, about 27% were seen once. Germline CDR1 is MNHEY and CDR2 is SVGEGT. This CDR3 is built from 14 residues. V shed 7 bases and J shed 7 bases, with 17 bases lying between them. This specimen belongs to a study of blood T cells in healthy people across ages. This sample was shared with a second study, whose subject was T cells of mothers and their children.

This TCR was recovered from a boy aged 2 to 9 in good health. Sequenced input: blood. The chain links TRBV6-2 or TRBV6-3 to TRBJ2-4, with D perhaps matching TRBD1 or TRBD2 (6 bases each). Here the CDR3 reads CASNLGGFRNIQYF. Here the CDR3 DNA reads TGTGCCAGCAACCTAGGGGGGTTTCGGAACATTCAGTACTTC.